Presented here are 25 T cell receptor beta chains from one specimen sequenced in a study of T cell repertoires in cytomegalovirus infection. TCRdb recomputed calls from the reads with MiXCR, one row per CDR3 protein. The data contain fewer than 300,000 distinct CDR3 sequences, about 25% of them singletons. The sequencing sample was made of PBMCs. The receptors were gathered from a human donor in good health (CMV status not recorded). Some clones in this sample may be carry-over from other donors' samples.

The genes are TRBV20-1 and TRBJ1-1; 7 nucleotides agree with TRBD1. CDR3 length equals 14 residues. With V trimmed by 5 bases and J by 3 bases, 9 bases remained unmatched. Germline values: CDR1 DFQATT, CDR2 SNEGSKA (reference sequence). In DNA, the CDR3 is TGCAGTGCTGGTCCCATTACAGGGGACACTGAAGCTTTCTTT. Translated, it gives CSAGPITGDTEAFF.

The chain is built from TRBV6-1 and TRBJ1-1; D remains ambiguous. The V and J ends lost 5 bases and 8 bases respectively, with 12 bases between them. Germline V gives CDR1 MNHNS, CDR2 SASEGT. The CDR3 extends over 12 amino acids. The CDR3 here is CASSYGGSEAFF. The CDR3 nucleotides read TGTGCCAGCAGTTACGGCGGTAGCGAAGCTTTCTTT.

This clonotype was seen repeatedly, ten times or more. The V call is TRBV7-2, the J call TRBJ2-2, with D possibly TRBD1 on 5 matching bases. CDR3 length: 16 amino acids. Per the germline V gene, CDR1 is SGHTA and CDR2 is FQGNSA. Trimming took 2 bases from V and 1 from J, leaving 11 bases between them. The CDR3 spells CASSLSLGVNTGELFF. CDR3 sequence (DNA): TGTGCCAGCAGCTTATCTTTAGGGGTGAACACCGGGGAGCTGTTTTTT.

V usage is TRBV11-1 and J usage is TRBJ2-7; 9 bases agree with TRBD1. There are 14 residues in the CDR3. Germline V CDR1 and CDR2: SGHAT, FQDESV (reference sequence). Trimming cost V 5 bases and J 5 bases; bases outside gene matches: 7. CDR3 sequence reads: CASSPGTGFDEQYF. In nucleotides, the CDR3 is TGTGCCAGCAGCCCCGGGACAGGGTTCGACGAGCAGTACTTC.

The V and J genes are TRBV6-1 and TRBJ1-5, with D possibly matching TRBD1 (5 bases). Germline values: CDR1 MNHNS, CDR2 SASEGT. The CDR3 consists of 14 residues. Trimming cost V 8 bases and J 4 bases, with 15 bases left between them. The CDR3 DNA sequence: TGTGCCAGCCTTGAAGGGGTCGGTAATCAGCCCCAGCATTTT. This translates into CASLEGVGNQPQHF.

This clonotype has ten or more counts. V is TRBV7-3 and J is TRBJ2-3; 7 bases match TRBD1. The CDR3 extends over 16 amino acids. The junction had 8 bases not matched to a gene; V was cut back by 5 bases and J by 0 bases. CDR1 and CDR2 (germline): SGHTA, FQGTGA. CDR3 sequence: CASSPIGGQSTDTQYF. The CDR3 DNA sequence: TGTGCCAGCAGCCCGATTGGGGGACAGAGCACAGATACGCAGTATTTT.

This clonotype was counted ten times or more. The V call is TRBV7-6, the J call TRBJ1-1; D is unresolved. In germline, CDR1 is SGHVS, CDR2 FNYEAQ. The CDR3 is 15 amino acids. V lost 6 bases to trimming and J lost 1 base, with 15 bases between them. The CDR3 DNA sequence: TGTGCCAGCAGTTCGCAACGAATCGGGAACACTGAAGCTTTCTTT. Its protein is CASSSQRIGNTEAFF.

Turning to this clonotype: A read error may explain this, as a much larger clone is one base away. The missing conserved phenylalanine or tryptophan at the end of this CDR3 makes a read error likely. V gene TRBV6-5 combines with J gene TRBJ2-1; 7 bases match TRBD2. V lost 5 bases to trimming and J lost 6 bases; unmatched junction nucleotides: 7. The V gene's germline CDR1 is MNHEY and CDR2 SVGAGI. CDR3 length: 14 amino acids. CDR3 sequence: CASSPPGRANEQFL. In DNA form, the CDR3 reads TGTGCCAGCAGTCCCCCGGGGAGGGCCAATGAGCAGTTCCTC.

The V call is TRBV5-1, the J call TRBJ1-6; possible D gene TRBD1, 5 bases. Trimming pared 0 bases from V and 6 bases from J, leaving 7 bases between. Germline CDR1 is SGHRS and CDR2 is YFSETQ. This CDR3 contains 14 residues. CDR3 sequence: CASSLARGNSPLHF. CDR3 DNA sequence: TGCGCCAGCAGCTTGGCGAGGGGTAATTCACCCCTCCACTTT.

This clonotype was seen many times. The chain links TRBV7-3 to TRBJ2-3; D is unclear. This CDR3 is 13 amino acids long. Per germline, CDR1 SGHTA and CDR2 FQGTGA. V was trimmed by 5 bases and J by 0 bases, leaving 6 bases between them. This CDR3 is CASSPTSTDTQYF. CDR3 nucleotide sequence: TGTGCCAGCAGCCCAACCAGCACAGATACGCAGTATTTT.

This clonotype was observed at least ten times. This chain uses TRBV7-2 with TRBJ2-2; D is possibly TRBD1 (6 bases). The CDR3 runs 17 residues. Per germline, CDR1 SGHTA and CDR2 FQGNSA. Trimming took 3 bases from V and 1 from J, leaving 15 bases between them. CDR3 sequence: CASSFSPGQMNTGELFF. The CDR3 DNA reads as TGTGCCAGCAGCTTTAGTCCAGGACAGATGAACACCGGGGAGCTGTTTTTT.

The chain joins TRBV28 to TRBJ2-1, with TRBD1 matching over 11 bases. This CDR3 is 16 amino acids long. The V and J ends lost 5 bases and 7 bases, in that order; junction bases with no gene match: 10. CDR1 MDHEN and CDR2 SYDVKM come from the germline V gene. Here the CDR3 DNA reads TGTGCCAGCAGTGAACCTCGGACAGGGGGCCGGAATGAGCAGTTCTTC. It specifies CASSEPRTGGRNEQFF.

This chain uses TRBV28 with TRBJ2-5, with D possibly TRBD2 on 6 matching bases. V was cut by 2 bases and J by 6 bases, with 13 bases left in between. Germline CDR1 MDHEN, CDR2 SYDVKM. The CDR3 length is 14 residues. The CDR3 DNA is TGTGCCAGCAGTTTAACTGCGGGGTTGAAGACCCAGTACTTC. This translates into CASSLTAGLKTQYF.

In its sample, this clonotype was seen once. CDR3 sequence (DNA): TGTGCCAGCAGTCTAGCGGGGGGGCCGAACGAGCAGTACTTC. It encodes CASSLAGGPNEQYF. The V and J genes are TRBV6-6 and TRBJ2-7, with 12 bases matching TRBD2. The germline gives CDR1 MNHNY, CDR2 SVGAGI (reference sequence). The CDR3 runs to 14 residues. With 5 bases clipped from V and 5 bases from J, the junction kept 4 bases outside the gene matches.

The chain has TRBV29-1 and TRBJ1-2, with D maybe TRBD1 (5 bases). The CDR3 is made up of 16 amino acids. Trimming shortened V by 5 bases and J by 5 bases, and 24 bases separated the two germline ends. Germline CDR1 is SQVTM and CDR2 is ANQGSEA. CDR3: CSVKRTGTEISYGYTF. The CDR3 DNA is TGCAGCGTTAAAAGAACTGGGACGGAAATATCTTATGGCTACACCTTC.

The CDR3 DNA reads as TGTGCCAGCAGTTCCGCCGGGACAGGGTCCTACGAGCAGTACTTC. This gives the protein CASSSAGTGSYEQYF. This chain joins TRBV28 and TRBJ2-7; 9 positions agree with TRBD1. The germline V gene has CDR1 MDHEN and CDR2 SYDVKM. Germline trimming cut 4 bases from V and 1 base from J; bases unmatched to any gene: 5. This CDR3 has 15 amino acids.

The chain has TRBV24-1 and TRBJ2-2; either TRBD1 or TRBD2 may supply D (5 bases each). Germline V lookup: CDR1 KGHDR, CDR2 SFDVKD. The CDR3 loop spans 14 amino acids. V was shortened by 3 bases and J by 13 bases, with 17 bases between the two germline ends. The chain's CDR3 is CATSDPRGPPWLFF. The CDR3 DNA reads TGTGCCACCAGTGATCCGAGGGGCCCCCCGTGGCTGTTTTTT.

For this clonotype: Germline and junction disagree at one end, which may indicate a read error. V gene TRBV4-1 combines with J gene TRBJ2-1, with no clear D. Germline CDR1 MGHRA, CDR2 YSYEKL. The CDR3 runs to 14 residues. The CDR3 sequence: CANSQVGSSNEQFF. In DNA, the CDR3 is TGCGCCAACAGCCAAGTCGGCAGTTCCAATGAGCAGTTCTTC.

V and J are TRBV29-1 and TRBJ1-4; a possible D gene is TRBD1 (5 bases). CDR1 and CDR2 from the germline V gene are SQVTM and ANQGSEA. Trimming stripped 6 bases from V and 8 bases from J, with 10 bases between. The CDR3 loop spans 11 amino acids. Written as DNA, the CDR3 is TGCAGCGTGGTGTGGGGGGAAAAACTGTTTTTT. Translating it yields CSVVWGEKLFF.

This clonotype has only a few counts. The rearrangement uses TRBV6-5 and TRBJ2-7; D ambiguous. Germline V gives CDR1 MNHEY, CDR2 SVGAGI. Between the trimmed V and J ends, which lost 8 bases and 2 bases, there was a span of 7 bases. The CDR3 runs to 11 residues. CDR3 nucleotide sequence: TGTGCCAGCCAAAGTACCTACGAGCAGTACTTC. It encodes CASQSTYEQYF.

This clonotype appeared a few times. The rearrangement uses TRBV29-1 and TRBJ2-7; D is possibly TRBD1 (5 bases). Trimming removed 7 bases from V and 2 bases from J, with 12 bases in between. Germline lookup yields CDR1 SQVTM and CDR2 ANQGSEA. The CDR3 covers 12 residues. CDR3 nucleotides: TGCAGCGCCTTGACGGACACCTACGAGCAGTACTTC. It encodes CSALTDTYEQYF.

The chain couples TRBV11-2 to TRBJ2-7; 7 nucleotides align to TRBD1. CDR1 and CDR2 from the germline V gene are SGHAT and FQNNGV. CDR3 size: 14 residues. Trimming cost V 3 bases and J 1 base; bases outside gene matches: 3. CDR3 amino acids: CASSFSTGSYEQYF. CDR3 nucleotides: TGTGCCAGCAGCTTCTCGACAGGGTCCTACGAGCAGTACTTC.

This clonotype appeared many times. The J gene is TRBJ2-3, the V gene TRBV10-3, with 7 bases that match TRBD2. V dropped 3 bases and J dropped 2; count of bases not matched to a gene: 5. This CDR3 is 15 amino acids long. From germline, CDR1 is ENHRY and CDR2 SYGVKD. CDR3 sequence: CAISELAGVTDTQYF. Written as DNA, the CDR3 is TGTGCCATCAGTGAACTGGCGGGAGTCACAGATACGCAGTATTTT.

This clonotype was seen a few times. This chain uses TRBV2 with TRBJ2-5, with 9 bases that match TRBD1. This CDR3 is built from 14 residues. Germline trimming cut 7 bases from V and 1 base from J; bases unmatched to any gene: 4. CDR1 is SNHLY and CDR2 is FYNNEI in the germline V gene. The CDR3 loop is CASNTDRGQETQYF. In nucleotides, the CDR3 is TGTGCCAGCAACACGGACAGGGGCCAAGAGACCCAGTACTTC.

This clonotype was seen many times. V gene TRBV7-2 combines with J gene TRBJ2-1; 11 nucleotides line up with TRBD2. The CDR3 is made up of 15 amino acids. V lost 1 base, J lost 7 bases, and 3 bases stayed unmatched. Germline V gives CDR1 SGHTA, CDR2 FQGNSA. This CDR3 is CASSLVSGRANEQFF. The CDR3, as DNA: TGTGCCAGCAGCTTAGTTAGCGGGAGGGCTAATGAGCAGTTCTTC.